This T cell receptor beta chain was captured in a study of blood T cell repertoires in COVID-19. Sequenced by immunoSEQ multiplex PCR; TCRdb stores in-frame clones only, minus some. The repertoire has about 69,000 clones, roughly 90% of them found once; the top ten carry approximately 4.8%. This CDR3 region has 21 residues. Sequenced: peripheral blood. The chain has TRBV21-1 and TRBJ2-5; the table's D gene call, TRBD1, was not cross checked with the DNA. TRBV21-1 is listed as a pseudogene. The source of this sequence is a woman aged 60-70 years with active COVID-19. CDR3 residues: CASSKGQGAAGSKRTQETQYF. CDR3 sequence (DNA): TGTGCCAGCAGCAAAGGGCAGGGGGCGGCGGGCAGCAAAAGGACCCAAGAGACCCAGTACTTC.